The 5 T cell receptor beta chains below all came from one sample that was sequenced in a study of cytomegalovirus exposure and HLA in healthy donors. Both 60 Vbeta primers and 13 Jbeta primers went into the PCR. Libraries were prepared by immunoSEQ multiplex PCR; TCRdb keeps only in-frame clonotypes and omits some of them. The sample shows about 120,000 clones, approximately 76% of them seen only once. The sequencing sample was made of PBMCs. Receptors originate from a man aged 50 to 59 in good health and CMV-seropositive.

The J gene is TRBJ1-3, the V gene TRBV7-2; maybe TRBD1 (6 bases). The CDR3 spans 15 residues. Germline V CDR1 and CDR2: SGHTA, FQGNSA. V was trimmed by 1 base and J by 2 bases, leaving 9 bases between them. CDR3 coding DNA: TGTGCCAGCAGCTTAGGCAGGGGAGCTGGAAACACCATATATTTT. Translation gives CASSLGRGAGNTIYF.

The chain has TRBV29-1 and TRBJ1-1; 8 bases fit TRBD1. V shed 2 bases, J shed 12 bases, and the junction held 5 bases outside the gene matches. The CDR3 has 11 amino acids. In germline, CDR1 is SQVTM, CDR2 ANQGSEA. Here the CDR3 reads CSVERAGGTFF. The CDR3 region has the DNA TGCAGCGTTGAACGGGCAGGGGGCACTTTCTTT.

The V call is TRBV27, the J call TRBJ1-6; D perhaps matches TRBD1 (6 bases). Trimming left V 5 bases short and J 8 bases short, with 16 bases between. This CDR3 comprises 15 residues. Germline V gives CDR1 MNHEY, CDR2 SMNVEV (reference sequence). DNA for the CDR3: TGTGCCAGCAGTCCAGACAGGCCAACATATTCACCCCTCCACTTT. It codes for CASSPDRPTYSPLHF.

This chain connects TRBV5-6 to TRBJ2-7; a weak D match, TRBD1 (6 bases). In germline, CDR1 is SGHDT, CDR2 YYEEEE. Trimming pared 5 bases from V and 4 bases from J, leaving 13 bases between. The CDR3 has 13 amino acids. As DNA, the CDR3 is TGTGCCAGCAGTCTTGGACAGCTATACGAGCAGTACTTC. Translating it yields CASSLGQLYEQYF.

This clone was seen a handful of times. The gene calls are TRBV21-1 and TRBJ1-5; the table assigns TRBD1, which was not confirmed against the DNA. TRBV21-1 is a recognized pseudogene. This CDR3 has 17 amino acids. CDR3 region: CASSKEPRGQSDQPQHF. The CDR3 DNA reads TGTGCCAGCAGCAAAGAACCCAGGGGGCAGAGTGATCAGCCCCAGCATTTT.